The clone carrying this T cell receptor beta chain showed up just a few times. Everyone who took part was roughly 18 to 89 years old, and they came from 20 to 25 US areas. The sample comes from a study of blood T cell repertoires in COVID-19. Across the whole study: PBMCs, B-cell-depleted T cells, or T cells were the source of the cDNA or gDNA that made up the material.

Per the original methods: Amplification from reference gene primers served as the basis for estimated nucleated cell counts. Sequencing used immunoSEQ multiplex PCR; TCRdb keeps in-frame clones, though not all of them. V, J and clone size are taken as reported in that table, and D and trimming were inferred from the DNA itself. The top ten clones hold about 5.8% of a sample with around 49,000 clones, 70% to 85% of them seen once. Germline values: CDR1 GTSNPN, CDR2 SVGIG (reference sequence). Trimming cost V 8 bases and J 2 bases; bases outside gene matches: 5. This CDR3 contains 14 residues. The rearrangement links TRBV30 to TRBJ2-2; 10 bases are a match to TRBD1. The sequence derives from a woman between 45 and 65 years old with acute COVID-19. The specimen was PBMCs or T cells enriched from blood (not recorded which). The CDR3: CAERTGGNTGELFF. DNA for the CDR3: TGTGCCGAACGGACAGGGGGAAACACCGGGGAGCTGTTTTTT.